The rows below give T cell receptor beta chains drawn from one sample of a study of preoperative IRX-2 immunotherapy in early breast cancer. The method was immunoSEQ multiplex PCR; TCRdb's version includes in-frame clones alone and lacks a portion of them. Among 90,000 to 100,000 clones listed, about nine tenths were seen once. Source: tumor tissue, taken after IRX-2 immunotherapy. Source of these receptors: a human donor with breast cancer. Both conserved end residues are part of each CDR3. D genes are given only for firm matches. The size field is filled for only some rows; it gives once, few, many or a size class.

d_call,j_call,cdr3_length,v_call,clone_size,cdr3_aa,cdr3_nt
TRBD1,TRBJ1-2,13,TRBV19,few,CASADRTLNGYTF,TGTGCCAGTGCGGACAGGACCCTAAACGGCTACACCTTC
-,TRBJ1-1,13,TRBV6-8,-,CAIRGRANTEAFF,TGTGCCATCAGGGGACGGGCGAACACTGAAGCTTTCTTT
-,TRBJ1-1,14,TRBV6-8,-,CASSVMGRVAEAFF,TGTGCCAGCAGTGTAATGGGCAGGGTCGCTGAAGCTTTCTTT
-,TRBJ1-2,13,TRBV28,-,CASSLSGSYGYTF,TGTGCCAGCAGTTTATCGGGTTCGTATGGCTACACCTTC
-,TRBJ1-1,16,TRBV12-5,-,CASKTGTSLGNTKTFF,TGTGCCAGCAAAACCGGGACATCCCTAGGGAACACTAAAACTTTCTTT
TRBD1,TRBJ2-7,15,TRBV6-4,-,CASSPDRGLTYEQYF,TGTGCCAGCAGCCCTGACAGGGGCCTAACCTACGAGCAGTACTTC
-,TRBJ1-3,15,TRBV11-3,-,CASSVRDPSGNTIYF,TGTGCCAGCAGCGTCAGGGACCCCTCTGGAAACACCATATATTTT
-,TRBJ2-1,13,TRBV7-4,-,CASSRSLRDEQFF,TGTGCTAGCAGCCGAAGTTTACGGGATGAGCAGTTCTTC
TRBD2,TRBJ2-1,16,TRBV10-1,-,CASSEAGLASYNEQFF,TGCGCCAGCAGTGAGGCGGGACTAGCGTCGTACAATGAGCAGTTCTTC
-,TRBJ2-2,13,TRBV10-1,-,CASSDQGNGELFF,TGCGCCAGCAGTGACCAGGGGAACGGGGAGCTGTTTTTT
-,TRBJ2-7,15,TRBV6-8,-,CASSKHDGADYEQYF,TGTGCCAGCAGTAAGCACGACGGCGCAGATTACGAGCAGTACTTC
-,TRBJ1-2,13,TRBV28,-,CASSLVLNYGYTF,TGTGCCAGCAGTTTAGTCCTAAACTATGGCTACACCTTC
-,TRBJ1-3,14,TRBV5-1,-,CASSLQGSGNTIYF,TGCGCCAGCAGTTTACAGGGCTCTGGAAACACCATATATTTT
TRBD1,TRBJ1-1,15,TRBV18,-,CASSRDTGGFTEAFF,TGTGCCAGCTCGCGTGACACAGGGGGCTTTACTGAAGCTTTCTTT
TRBD2,TRBJ2-3,16,TRBV5-1,-,CASSLASGGVTDTQYF,TGCGCCAGCAGCTTGGCTAGCGGGGGGGTCACAGATACGCAGTATTTT
-,TRBJ1-2,14,TRBV28,-,CATVVAGTNYGYTF,TGTGCCACCGTCGTTGCAGGGACTAACTATGGCTACACCTTC
TRBD1,TRBJ1-5,16,TRBV12-5,-,CASGGQGKSSNQPQHF,TGTGCTAGTGGAGGACAGGGGAAATCTAGCAATCAGCCCCAGCATTTT
TRBD1,TRBJ1-4,16,TRBV5-1,-,CASSLSQGGANEKLFF,TGCGCCAGCAGCTTGTCACAGGGGGGCGCTAATGAAAAACTGTTTTTT
TRBD1,TRBJ1-2,14,TRBV29-1,-,CSVARGRGSDGYTF,TGCAGCGTTGCGCGGGGCAGGGGGTCGGATGGCTACACCTTC
TRBD1,TRBJ2-5,15,TRBV4-2,-,CASSLVTGGMETQYF,TGTGCCAGCAGCTTAGTTACAGGGGGAATGGAGACCCAGTACTTC
-,TRBJ1-2,14,TRBV28,-,CASSPGRPTYGYTF,TGTGCCAGCAGCCCCGGGAGGCCCACCTATGGCTACACCTTC
TRBD1,TRBJ1-2,14,TRBV6-8,-,CASSYPTGDYGYTF,TGTGCCAGCAGTTACCCGACAGGGGATTATGGCTACACCTTC
-,TRBJ2-2,13,TRBV6-8,few,CASSAAGTGELFF,TGTGCCAGCAGTGCCGCAGGGACCGGGGAGCTGTTTTTT
-,TRBJ1-4,13,TRBV28,-,CASSRGEDEKLFF,TGTGCCAGCTCTCGGGGTGAAGATGAAAAACTGTTTTTT
-,TRBJ1-5,15,TRBV6-1,-,CASSEAFERGQPQHF,TGTGCCAGCAGTGAAGCGTTTGAGCGGGGTCAGCCCCAGCATTTT
TRBD1,TRBJ1-1,14,TRBV19,-,CASRTTGGRGEAFF,TGTGCCAGTAGGACGACAGGGGGTAGAGGTGAAGCTTTCTTT
-,TRBJ2-7,17,TRBV22-1,-,CASSPRLGTAGTYEQYF,TGTGCCAGCAGTCCCCGGTTGGGGACAGCAGGTACCTACGAGCAGTACTTC
-,TRBJ2-1,13,TRBV2,-,CASRGDEHNEQFF,TGTGCCAGCAGGGGGGACGAGCACAATGAGCAGTTCTTC
TRBD1,TRBJ1-2,14,TRBV28,-,CASSSSDRNYGYTF,TGTGCCAGCAGTTCCTCGGACAGGAACTATGGCTACACCTTC
-,TRBJ1-1,14,TRBV6-8,-,CASSDLSGAREAFF,TGTGCCAGCAGTGACCTGTCGGGGGCGAGAGAAGCTTTCTTT
-,TRBJ2-7,13,TRBV7-8,-,CASSLVSASEQYF,TGTGCCAGCAGCTTAGTTTCAGCTTCCGAGCAGTACTTC
-,TRBJ1-5,15,TRBV23-1,-,CASSQPLQRNQPQHF,TGCGCCAGCAGCCAACCCCTTCAAAGGAATCAGCCCCAGCATTTT
-,TRBJ2-3,13,TRBV19,-,CASRPSGTDTQYF,TGTGCCAGTAGGCCTAGCGGCACAGATACGCAGTATTTT
-,TRBJ1-2,13,TRBV6-1,-,CAISEAGGYGYTF,TGTGCCATCAGTGAAGCGGGGGGCTATGGCTACACCTTC
TRBD1,TRBJ1-2,14,TRBV28,-,CASSLMGQGRRYTF,TGTGCCAGCAGTTTAATGGGACAGGGGCGACGCTACACCTTC
TRBD1,TRBJ1-2,13,TRBV12-5,-,CASGLEGAYGYTF,TGTGCTAGTGGTTTGGAGGGGGCGTACGGCTACACCTTC
-,TRBJ1-1,14,TRBV10-1,few,CASSDRALMAEAFF,TGCGCCAGCAGTGACCGTGCCCTAATGGCTGAAGCTTTCTTT
TRBD1,TRBJ2-4,14,TRBV7-6,-,CASSLRDRWNIQYF,TGTGCCAGCAGCTTAAGGGACAGATGGAACATTCAGTACTTC
-,TRBJ1-4,18,TRBV7-6,-,CASSQVRGTLATNEKLFF,TGTGCCAGCAGCCAAGTTCGAGGAACACTTGCAACTAATGAAAAACTGTTTTTT
-,TRBJ2-2,15,TRBV18,-,CASSPWAGSTGELFF,TGTGCCAGCTCACCGTGGGCAGGGAGTACCGGGGAGCTGTTTTTT
-,TRBJ1-5,14,TRBV6-1,-,CASSEAIRNQPQHF,TGTGCCAGCAGTGAAGCAATCCGCAATCAGCCCCAGCATTTT
TRBD1,TRBJ1-2,12,TRBV28,-,CATGGFSYGYTF,TGTGCCACAGGGGGCTTTTCTTATGGCTACACCTTC
-,TRBJ1-1,15,TRBV11-3,few,CASSLLGSRNTEAFF,TGTGCCAGCAGCTTACTAGGGAGTCGGAACACTGAAGCTTTCTTT
TRBD1,TRBJ1-4,15,TRBV11-3,-,CASSPRQGENEKLFF,TGTGCCAGCAGCCCACGACAGGGAGAGAATGAAAAACTGTTTTTT
-,TRBJ2-1,12,TRBV2,-,CASMPLPNEQFF,TGTGCCAGCATGCCCCTGCCGAATGAGCAGTTCTTC
-,TRBJ2-7,16,TRBV18,-,CASSLGADVRQIEQYF,TGTGCCAGCTCACTCGGCGCGGACGTGAGACAGATCGAGCAGTACTTC